One sample yielded the 27 T cell receptor beta chains listed below, sequenced in a study of cytomegalovirus exposure and HLA in healthy donors. Vbeta (60) and Jbeta (13) primers were used in the PCR. Data came from immunoSEQ multiplex PCR; TCRdb stores just in-frame clones and leaves some out. The sample contains roughly 200,000 clones, approximately 78% of which appear only once. The sequenced sample was PBMCs. Receptor source: a woman between 18 and 29 years old in good health and CMV-seronegative.

V and J are TRBV4-3 and TRBJ1-2; maybe TRBD1 (6 bases). With 0 bases removed from V and 2 bases from J, the gap between germline ends came to 7 bases. The CDR3 has 14 residues. Per the germline V gene, CDR1 is LGHNA and CDR2 is YSLEER. CDR3 protein: CASSQETGNYGYTF. The CDR3 DNA reads TGCGCCAGCAGCCAAGAAACAGGGAACTATGGCTACACCTTC.

The rearrangement links TRBV5-6 to TRBJ2-7; TRBD1 aligns across 12 bases. The CDR3 extends over 18 amino acids. Germline values: CDR1 SGHDT, CDR2 YYEEEE. V shed 4 bases, J shed 6 bases, and the junction held 17 bases outside the gene matches. The CDR3 coding sequence is TGTGCCAGCAGCACTACCCGGGACAGGGGGCTGGCGGCGGTCGAGCAGTACTTC. Its protein product is CASSTTRDRGLAAVEQYF. The variable domain in full, completed from reference TRBV5-6 and TRBJ2-7, reads DAGVTQSPTHLIKTRGQQVTLRCSPKSGHDTVSWYQQALGQGPQFIFQYYEEEERQRGNFPDRFSGHQFPNYSSELNVNALLLGDSALYLCASSTTRDRGLAAVEQYFGPGTRLTVT.

This rearrangement joins TRBV13 to TRBJ2-3, with 8 bases lining up with TRBD2. Trimming took 7 bases from V and 4 from J; bases not matched to a gene: 10. Per germline, CDR1 PRHDT and CDR2 FYEKMQ (reference sequence). The CDR3 length is 15 residues. The CDR3 nucleotides read TGTGCCAGCAAACCGAGCGGGAGTGGCGCAGATACGCAGTATTTT. Translated: CASKPSGSGADTQYF.

The chain has TRBV6-5 and TRBJ2-7, with 11 nucleotides matching TRBD2. The germline V gene has CDR1 MNHEY and CDR2 SVGAGI. Trimming cost V 5 bases and J 3 bases; bases outside gene matches: 6. The CDR3 sequence is 15 residues long. The CDR3 sequence: CASSTGLAGFYEQYV. CDR3 bases: TGTGCCAGCAGTACCGGACTAGCGGGTTTCTACGAGCAGTACGTC.

This rearrangement joins TRBV27 to TRBJ2-2; TRBD2 matches 11 bases. Germline V gives CDR1 MNHEY, CDR2 SMNVEV (reference sequence). After removal of 2 bases from V and 6 bases from J, the junction contained 2 bases not matched to a gene. The CDR3 loop spans 15 amino acids. The DNA of the CDR3 is TGTGCCAGCAGTTTAACACTAGCGGGAGCCGGGGAGCTGTTTTTT. The encoded protein is CASSLTLAGAGELFF.

CDR3 in amino acids: CASSRGGNYNSPLHF. DNA of the CDR3: TGTGCCAGCAGCCGAGGGGGAAACTATAATTCACCCCTCCACTTT. The rearrangement joins TRBV6-5 to TRBJ1-6; D is perhaps TRBD1 (6 bases). In germline, CDR1 is MNHEY, CDR2 SVGAGI. With 6 bases removed from V and 3 bases from J, the gap between germline ends came to 12 bases. This CDR3 region has 15 residues.

The CDR3 sequence: CASSLGGIGNIQYF. The CDR3 DNA follows: TGTGCCAGCAGCTTGGGCGGTATAGGAAACATTCAGTACTTC. V usage is TRBV5-6 and J usage is TRBJ2-4; no reliable D call. The length of the CDR3 is 14 residues. With 0 bases removed from V and 6 bases from J, the gap between germline ends came to 10 bases. The germline V gene encodes CDR1 SGHDT and CDR2 YYEEEE.

The gene calls are TRBV7-2 and TRBJ2-2; 9 nucleotides match TRBD2. The CDR3 length is 16 residues. Per the germline V gene, CDR1 is SGHTA and CDR2 is FQGNSA. V lost 5 bases, J lost 3 bases, and 7 bases stayed unmatched. CDR3 region: CASSRRRGGDTGELFF. CDR3 DNA sequence: TGTGCCAGCAGCCGACGGCGGGGGGGGGACACCGGGGAGCTGTTTTTT. The complete variable domain, with remaining parts taken from reference TRBV7-2 and TRBJ2-2, reads GAGVSQSPSNKVTEKGKDVELRCDPISGHTALYWYRQSLGQGLEFLIYFQGNSAPDKSGLPSDRFSAERTGGSVSTLTIQRTQQEDSAVYLCASSRRRGGDTGELFFGEGSRLTVL.

The V gene is TRBV19, the J gene TRBJ2-7; 7 bases line up with TRBD1. The CDR3 loop spans 14 amino acids. Germline V gene sequence: CDR1 LNHDA, CDR2 SQIVND (reference sequence). With V trimmed by 4 bases and J by 4 bases, 7 bases remained unmatched. The CDR3 here is CASSTTTGYYEQYF. DNA for the CDR3: TGTGCCAGTAGTACAACGACAGGGTATTACGAGCAGTACTTC.

This chain joins TRBV5-4 and TRBJ1-2, with TRBD1 identical over 8 bases. V trimming: 4 bases; J trimming: 5 bases; junction bases outside the gene matches: 7. Germline-derived CDR1 and CDR2 are SGHNT and YYREEE (reference sequence). The CDR3 spans 14 residues. In DNA, the CDR3 is TGTGCCAGCAGCCGAGACAGGGGCTTTTATGGCTACACCTTC. Translating it yields CASSRDRGFYGYTF.

This clone turned up a few times. The chain uses TRBV10-1 and TRBJ1-1; 9 positions match TRBD1. Trimming at V came to 3 bases and at J to 6 bases, leaving 5 bases not matched to a gene. This CDR3 region has 14 residues. Germline V gene lookup returns CDR1 WNHNN and CDR2 SYGVQD (reference sequence). The CDR3 coding sequence is TGCGCCAGCAGTGAATACAGGGGGCAGGCTGAAGCTTTCTTT. Its protein is CASSEYRGQAEAFF.

J is TRBJ2-3 and V is TRBV9; 9 positions match TRBD2. The trim removed 0 bases at V and 4 bases at J, leaving 15 bases unmatched. The CDR3 consists of 19 residues. Germline loops: CDR1 SGDLS, CDR2 YYNGEE. The CDR3 protein is CASSVDAGAGGRAADTQYF. CDR3 nucleotides: TGTGCCAGCAGCGTAGATGCGGGGGCGGGCGGGAGGGCCGCAGATACGCAGTATTTT.

The genes are TRBV2 and TRBJ1-1; D not certain. Trimming left V 1 base short and J 1 base short, with 4 bases between. Germline V lookup: CDR1 SNHLY, CDR2 FYNNEI. This CDR3 is built from 13 residues. CDR3 protein: CASSEGRNTEAFF. In DNA, the CDR3 is TGTGCCAGCAGTGAAGGCAGGAACACTGAAGCTTTCTTT.

Comments on this clone: Other DNA sequences within the sample encode an identical CDR3. J is TRBJ1-3 and V is TRBV6-5, with TRBD1 identical over 8 bases. Trimming took 6 bases from V and 0 from J; bases not matched to a gene: 4. Looked up from germline, CDR1 is MNHEY and CDR2 is SVGAGI. This CDR3 comprises 15 residues. The CDR3 nucleotides read TGTGCCAGCAGCCAGACAGGGGACTCTGGAAACACCATATATTTT. It yields the protein CASSQTGDSGNTIYF.

The chain joins TRBV30 to TRBJ2-1, with 10 bases fitting TRBD1. Unmatched junction bases numbered 12, after V lost 5 bases and J lost 8 bases. The CDR3 length is 15 residues. Per germline, CDR1 GTSNPN and CDR2 SVGIG (reference sequence). The CDR3 spells CAWWHGTGEGDEQFF. In DNA, the CDR3 is TGTGCCTGGTGGCATGGGACAGGGGAGGGAGATGAGCAGTTCTTC.

V usage is TRBV15 and J usage is TRBJ2-2; 8 positions agree with TRBD2. CDR1 is LNHNV, CDR2 YYDKDF, per germline (reference sequence). The junction had 5 bases not matched to a gene; V was cut back by 3 bases and J by 2 bases. This CDR3 comprises 16 residues. CDR3 bases: TGTGCCACCAGCAGGCGACTAGCGAGAAACACCGGGGAGCTGTTTTTT. The encoded protein is CATSRRLARNTGELFF.

The genes are TRBV27 and TRBJ2-1, with a tentative D call TRBD2 (5 bases). Germline V lookup: CDR1 MNHEY, CDR2 SMNVEV (reference sequence). The CDR3 runs to 16 residues. The V end lost 5 bases, the J end lost 8 bases, and 22 bases lay between the germline ends. DNA of the CDR3: TGTGCCAGCAGTCCCAAACCCCCAGCGGTAGTCGATGAGCAGTTCTTC. Translated, it gives CASSPKPPAVVDEQFF.

J is TRBJ1-5 and V is TRBV19; D not certain. The germline V gene has CDR1 LNHDA and CDR2 SQIVND (reference sequence). Trimming removed 7 bases at V and 0 bases at J, with 16 bases between. CDR3 length equals 16 residues. The CDR3 reads CASKAQPTISNQPQHF. As DNA, the CDR3 is TGTGCCAGTAAGGCCCAACCGACAATTAGCAATCAGCCCCAGCATTTT. Supplemented by reference TRBV19 and TRBJ1-5, the full variable domain reads DGGITQSPKYLFRKEGQNVTLSCEQNLNHDAMYWYRQDPGQGLRLIYYSQIVNDFQKGDIAEGYSVSREKKESFPLTVTSAQKNPTAFYLCASKAQPTISNQPQHFGDGTRLSIL.

The chain combines TRBV7-8 with TRBJ2-7, with unresolved D. In germline, CDR1 is SGHVS, CDR2 FQNEAQ. This CDR3 has 12 residues. V was shortened by 4 bases and J by 2 bases, with 6 bases between the two germline ends. CDR3 sequence reads: CASSYRAYEQYF. For the CDR3, the DNA is TGTGCCAGCAGCTACCGAGCCTACGAGCAGTACTTC. Based on the CDR3 plus reference TRBV7-8 and TRBJ2-7, the full variable domain is GAGVSQSPRYKVAKRGQDVALRCDPISGHVSLFWYQQALGQGPEFLTYFQNEAQLDKSGLPSDRFFAERPEGSVSTLKIQRTQQEDSAVYLCASSYRAYEQYFGPGTRLTVT.

The rearrangement links TRBV19 to TRBJ2-7; 8 bases agree with TRBD2. Germline V gene data show CDR1 as LNHDA and CDR2 as SQIVND (reference sequence). The CDR3 is made up of 14 amino acids. Losses at the gene ends were 6 bases for V and 5 bases for J; bases not matched to a gene: 9. CDR3 region: CASRGTRRLDEQYV. CDR3 nucleotides: TGTGCCAGTAGAGGGACTAGGAGGTTGGACGAGCAGTACGTC.

This clone was observed once. The rearrangement uses TRBV19 and TRBJ1-5; the D gene is possibly TRBD1 (6 bases). Germline lookup yields CDR1 LNHDA and CDR2 SQIVND (reference sequence). Between the trimmed V and J ends, which lost 2 bases and 4 bases, there was a span of 15 bases. CDR3 length: 16 residues. CDR3 bases: TGTGCCAGTAGTATAAGTCGCCAGGGGTGGAATCAGCCCCAGCATTTT. This gives the protein CASSISRQGWNQPQHF.

V gene TRBV7-6 combines with J gene TRBJ2-5; a weak D match, TRBD2 (5 bases). Germline V CDR1 and CDR2: SGHVS, FNYEAQ. The CDR3 length is 15 residues. V lost 5 bases and J 5 bases, leaving 18 bases between the germline ends. This CDR3 reads CASSLGGSGRETQYF. The CDR3 DNA reads TGTGCCAGCAGCCTCGGAGGCTCGGGCAGGGAGACCCAGTACTTC.

In regard to this clone: The junction differs from germline at one of its ends, possibly a read error. The rearrangement links TRBV7-9 to TRBJ2-2, with 7 nucleotides matching TRBD2. Germline values: CDR1 SEHNR, CDR2 FQNEAQ (reference sequence). The CDR3 contains 14 residues. The CDR3 loop reads CSSSSTSYTGELFF. The CDR3 DNA follows: TGTTCCAGCAGCTCGACTAGCTACACCGGGGAGCTGTTTTTT. The whole variable domain, filled in from reference TRBV7-9 and TRBJ2-2, reads DTGVSQNPRHKITKRGQNVTFRCDPISEHNRLYWYRQTLGQGPEFLTYFQNEAQLEKSRLLSDRFSAERPKGSFSTLEIQRTEQGDSAMYLCSSSSTSYTGELFFGEGSRLTVL.

This chain connects TRBV25-1 to TRBJ2-1, with D perhaps matching TRBD2 (6 bases). In germline, CDR1 is MGHDK, CDR2 SYGVNS. Trimming took off 0 bases at V and 8 bases at J, with 20 bases between the two ends. The CDR3 has 17 residues. The CDR3 DNA reads as TGTGCCAGCAGTGAATATCTCGGGAGACTAGGGCGGGATGAGCAGTTCTTC. Translation: CASSEYLGRLGRDEQFF.

This clone occurred once. The chain joins TRBV7-2 to TRBJ1-2, with 7 bases lining up with TRBD1. V shed 1 base, J shed 0 bases, and the junction held 5 bases outside the gene matches. This CDR3 has 16 amino acids. Germline CDR1 reads SGHTA; CDR2 reads FQGNSA. CDR3 amino acids: CASSLEQGSSNYGYTF. The CDR3 coding sequence is TGTGCCAGCAGCTTAGAACAGGGGAGCTCTAACTATGGCTACACCTTC.

The chain recombines TRBV27 with TRBJ2-3; tentatively, D is TRBD2 (6 bases). The CDR3 covers 14 residues. Germline lookup yields CDR1 MNHEY and CDR2 SMNVEV (reference sequence). V shed 4 bases and J shed 6 bases, with 14 bases lying between them. CDR3 protein: CASSSTGGLDTQYF. The DNA for the CDR3 is TGTGCCAGCAGTTCAACAGGAGGGCTGGATACGCAGTATTTT.

The chain combines TRBV27 with TRBJ2-2; a possible D gene is TRBD2 (5 bases). The germline gives CDR1 MNHEY, CDR2 SMNVEV (reference sequence). The germline V and J ends were trimmed by 6 bases and 0 bases, with 26 bases remaining between them. This CDR3 has 20 amino acids. CDR3 residues: CASRPTAMSGLLTNTGELFF. The DNA for the CDR3 is TGTGCCAGCAGACCAACGGCAATGAGCGGCTTATTGACGAACACCGGGGAGCTGTTTTTT.